This TCR beta chain stems from a study of T cell responses to AZD1222 COVID-19 vaccine. At the level of the study: Timing groups of about 4 and about 12 weeks for second doses were pooled. General study findings and limits: Donors, mostly white British, included more females; clonal diversity was possibly underestimated.

Libraries were prepared by immunoSEQ multiplex PCR; TCRdb keeps only in-frame clonotypes and omits some of them. The data contain 100,000 to 150,000 clones, 80% to 90% of them singletons. The CDR3 is 12 residues long. Trimming removed 6 bases from V and 5 bases from J, with 8 bases in between. CDR1 MDHEN and CDR2 SYDVKM come from the germline V gene. Note on this clone: Its specificity is unknown.

This specimen consisted of peripheral blood, obtained on day 0 of AZD1222 vaccination. V and J are TRBV28 and TRBJ1-5; possibly TRBD1 for D (6 bases). This sequence was found in an adult in good health. CDR3 nucleotide sequence: TGTGCCAGCAGGAGGGGGGATCAGCCCCAGCATTTT. This codes for CASRRGDQPQHF.